This TCR beta chain comes out of a study of blood T cell repertoires in COVID-19 (dated by TCRdb to 2020 to 2021). In terms of the full investigation: Samples covering the acute and convalescent phases of COVID-19 were provided by collaborators in the United States, Italy and Spain. The prospective study material was composed of cDNA or gDNA derived from T cells, B-cell-depleted T cells, or PBMCs. Subjects who had been exposed to COVID-19, were actively infected with it, or had recovered from it provided the deeply sampled blood TCRbeta repertoires that made up the dataset. The repertoires were released in a freely available public database meant as a resource for research on the immune response to SARS-CoV-2. Samples were obtained from the ongoing ImmuneRACE study (first 160 participants) and from 950 to 1,500 subjects provided by 6 global collaborators. The sample metadata nearly always contained a de-identified subject ID, COVID-19 status, age in years and sex. HLA class I and class II types, where available, came from metadata supplied by the sample provider rather than from assay-based typing.

The full study reports these points: The amount of clinical and demographic metadata varied by source and participant and was provided uncurated.

The table lists this clone with a count of one. Its antigen is currently not known. Per-base quality was not reported, and no clone a single base away is much larger than it. Whole blood was collected in K2EDTA tubes by collaborating institutions according to the institutions' own protocols. For TCRbeta analysis, collaborators shipped samples in one of three forms: frozen whole blood, isolated PBMCs, or DNA extracted from either of those sample types. TCRbeta CDR3 regions were amplified from genomic DNA by means of the immunoSEQ Assay, a bias-controlled multiplex PCR. The published analysis was carried out like this. Nucleated cell counts per sample were estimated from amplification of reference gene primers within the assay. Sequence reads were collapsed and filtered to measure the absolute abundance of every unique TCRbeta CDR3 rearrangement. For each sample, productive Simpson clonality was calculated as the square root of Simpson's diversity index across productive rearrangements. Entries here come from immuneACCESS through TCRdb and include only in-frame sequences with V and J called. Some clones fail to appear in such tables; in the studies checked, an unresolved V gene covers under half of the shortfall, and the cause of the remainder is unknown. That table supplies the V and J calls and clone size; D and trimming were determined from the DNA. This sample has 90,000 to 120,000 clones in its table, and roughly 90% of those were observed once. About 6.3% of the sample goes to the ten largest clones.

Sequenced sample: peripheral blood. The clonotype comes from a human donor in a cohort sampled during active COVID-19.

The CDR3 protein sequence reads: CASSLGQPAKNIQYF. The sequenced DNA is TGTGCCAGCAGCTTAGGACAACCGGCCAAAAACATTCAGTACTTC. Recombination linked TRBV11-1 to TRBJ2-4; the D gene assignment is ambiguous. The CDR3 runs 15 amino acids, cysteine and phenylalanine included. Solely the CDR3 DNA is kept, with 45 bases framed from the first base. Trimming removed 1 base from V and 1 base from J, leaving 8 bases between the germline ends. Based on the germline V gene (reference sequence), the CDR1 and CDR2 sequences are SGHAT and FQDESV.